What follows describes a single TCR beta chain. The antigen remains unidentified. The donors comprised healthy bone marrow donors. The sample originates from a study of cytomegalovirus exposure and HLA in healthy donors. This CDR3 contains 13 residues. Germline assignment: CDR1 MGHDK and CDR2 SYGVNS. V was shortened by 4 bases and J by 8 bases, with 11 bases between the two germline ends. The study's findings and limits: Upon later analysis, HLA-associated TCR beta chains proved more clonally expanded than other, equally common chains.

With 60 Vbeta and 13 Jbeta primers, the PCR was carried out. Only in-frame clones appear in the TCRdb table, and some are missing; sequencing was by immunoSEQ multiplex PCR. The sample records about 96,000 clones, around 74% being singletons. The source of this sequence is a female donor in good health and CMV-seropositive. The chain joins TRBV25-1 to TRBJ1-4; D may be TRBD1 (6 bases). Sequences were obtained from PBMCs. The CDR3 DNA follows: TGTGCCAGCAGTGTTAGGGGGATCGAAAAACTGTTTTTT. Protein product: CASSVRGIEKLFF.